This TCR beta chain comes out of a study of lymphopenia after photon versus proton radiotherapy. Study-wide results and caveats: Under photons, naive T cells and diversity fell while effector/memory populations rose.

The assay was immunoSEQ multiplex PCR, and TCRdb's table has in-frame clones only and misses some. The sample holds approximately 160,000 clones; about 85% are singletons and the top ten take about 4.7%. The CDR3 is made up of 14 amino acids. V dropped 3 bases and J dropped 5; count of bases not matched to a gene: 4. Germline V lookup: CDR1 SEHNR, CDR2 FQNEAQ (reference sequence). Regarding this clone: Its antigen is as yet unknown.

The chain couples TRBV7-9 to TRBJ1-1; the match to TRBD1 covers 9 bases. The sequences come from peripheral blood, collected from a patient treated with photon-based radiotherapy. The receptor was isolated from a man over 45 with gastric cancer. This chain's CDR3 is CASSLGQGETEAFF. For the CDR3, the DNA is TGTGCCAGCAGCTTGGGACAGGGAGAAACTGAAGCTTTCTTT.